The next 13 T cell receptor beta chains were all read from a single sample in a study of T-cell memory formation after mild COVID-19 (dated by TCRdb to the early 2020s). Library preparation employed 5' RACE. Sequencer: Illumina NovaSeq 6000. TCRdb ran its own pipeline on the public reads, namely fastp trimming at Q25 and MiXCR clone calling, and kept in-frame beta chains. Rows are combined by CDR3 protein, so each entry shows the most common genes and DNA. The table for this sample lists approximately 500,000 distinct CDR3 sequences; nearly 25% of them were counted only once. Of the sample, around 12% is held by the ten largest clones. The specimen sequenced was PBMCs or a T cell subset sorted from them (not recorded which). These receptors came from an adult woman who had mild COVID-19 (a few samples of this study predate the infection). The sample titles of this study are shuffled in the database, so cell type and time point are left out; the donor was told from shared clones.

The rearrangement uses TRBV12-3 or TRBV12-4 and TRBJ1-5; 7 bases are shared with TRBD1. The CDR3 totals 18 residues. With 1 base clipped from V and 1 base from J, the junction kept 10 bases outside the gene matches. The CDR3, as DNA: TGTGCCAGCAGTTTAGATAGAGGGGGCGTCTTAAGCAATCAGCCCCAGCATTTT. Protein sequence: CASSLDRGGVLSNQPQHF.

V usage is TRBV6-5 and J usage is TRBJ1-2; a possible D gene is TRBD1 (5 bases). This CDR3 region has 16 residues. The germline gives CDR1 MNHEY, CDR2 SVGAGI. V shed 0 bases and J shed 4 bases, with 15 bases lying between them. The CDR3 is CASSYSVSQGTYGYTF. The CDR3 coding sequence is TGTGCCAGCAGTTACTCGGTATCGCAGGGAACCTATGGCTACACCTTC.

The chain joins TRBV28 to TRBJ2-7; D remains ambiguous. Germline assignment: CDR1 MDHEN and CDR2 SYDVKM. Trimming took off 3 bases at V and 2 bases at J, with 11 bases between the two ends. The CDR3 has 14 residues. The CDR3 spells CASSFVWAAYEQYF. CDR3 nucleotide sequence: TGTGCCAGCAGTTTCGTTTGGGCAGCCTACGAGCAGTACTTC.

The CDR3 protein is CASSAQGVGTEAFF. For the CDR3, the DNA is TGTGCCAGCAGTGCACAGGGGGTGGGCACTGAAGCTTTCTTT. The genes are TRBV2 and TRBJ1-1; 8 bases are a match to TRBD1. Unmatched junction bases numbered 5, after V lost 4 bases and J lost 4 bases. This CDR3 is 14 amino acids long. CDR1 SNHLY and CDR2 FYNNEI come from the germline V gene. The full variable domain, completed using reference TRBV2 and TRBJ1-1, is EPEVTQTPSHQVTQMGQEVILRCVPISNHLYFYWYRQILGQKVEFLVSFYNNEISEKSEIFDDQFSVERPDGSNFTLKIRSTKLEDSAMYFCASSAQGVGTEAFFGQGTRLTVV.

The chain uses TRBV30 and TRBJ1-4, with D unresolved. Germline CDR1 reads GTSNPN; CDR2 reads SVGIG (reference sequence). Trimming cost V 0 bases and J 4 bases, with 6 bases left between them. The CDR3 is made up of 13 amino acids. The DNA of the CDR3 is TGTGCCTGGAGTGTGTGGGGTAATGAAAAACTGTTTTTT. It yields the protein CAWSVWGNEKLFF.

This clonotype was detected a few times. The chain recombines TRBV5-1 with TRBJ1-4; no clear D gene. Germline CDR1 and CDR2: SGHRS and YFSETQ. V gave up 0 bases and J gave up 8 bases, with 11 bases separating them. The CDR3 spans 14 residues. In nucleotides, the CDR3 is TGCGCCAGCAGCTTGGCGGGAACCGCCGAAAAACTGTTTTTT. The encoded protein is CASSLAGTAEKLFF.

Details on this clonotype: An end of the junction does not agree with germline; a read error may underlie this. The chain combines TRBV5-8 with TRBJ2-5; the D gene could be TRBD1 or TRBD2 (5 bases each). CDR3 length equals 14 residues. CDR1 and CDR2 from the germline V gene are SGHTS and YDEGEE. The CDR3 reads CASSLGRARKTQYF. The CDR3 DNA is TGTGCCAGCAGTTTGGGGCGGGCTCGAAAGACCCAGTACTTC. The full variable domain, its missing parts supplied by reference TRBV5-8 and TRBJ2-5, is EAGVTQSPTHLIKTRGQQATLRCSPISGHTSVYWYQQALGLGLQFLLWYDEGEERNRGNFPPRFSGRQFPNYSSELNVNALELEDSALYLCASSLGRARKTQYFGPGTRLLVL.

This chain links TRBV12-3 or TRBV12-4 with TRBJ1-5, with D unclear. V lost 2 bases and J lost 9, with 14 bases in between. CDR3 length equals 14 residues. In DNA form, the CDR3 reads TGTGCCAGCAGTTTAAAGTCCTCCGTTCCGCCCCAGCATTTT. This sequence encodes CASSLKSSVPPQHF.

This rearrangement joins TRBV16 to TRBJ2-7; 7 positions match TRBD2. This CDR3 comprises 16 residues. J lost 4 bases, V lost 0 bases, and 9 bases had no gene match. The germline CDR1 and CDR2 sequences are KGHSY and FQNENV. The DNA of the CDR3 is TGTGCCAGCAGCCAATCGCGGGGGATTTTAGGATACGAGCAGTACTTC. This encodes CASSQSRGILGYEQYF.

This clonotype was detected once. The chain is built from TRBV6-2 or TRBV6-3 and TRBJ2-2, with unresolved D. CDR1 and CDR2 (germline): MNHEY, SVGEGT. The CDR3 is 14 residues long. V lost 6 bases to trimming and J lost 0 bases, with 8 bases between them. The DNA for the CDR3 is TGTGCCAGCAGCCATGGGCCGAACACCGGGGAGCTGTTTTTT. This gives the protein CASSHGPNTGELFF.

The V and J genes are TRBV27 and TRBJ1-6; D might be TRBD1 (6 bases). Germline assignment: CDR1 MNHEY and CDR2 SMNVEV (reference sequence). The CDR3 consists of 14 residues. Trimming removed 6 bases from V and 10 bases from J, with 16 bases in between. In DNA, the CDR3 is TGTGCCAGCAGGACCGGGACAAGTCCCTCACCCCTCCACTTT. It translates to CASRTGTSPSPLHF.

This clonotype was seen repeatedly, ten times or more. The chain couples TRBV9 to TRBJ2-1; tentatively, D is TRBD1 or TRBD2 (6 bases each). There are 16 residues in the CDR3. V shed 4 bases and J shed 5 bases, with 19 bases lying between them. Germline assignment: CDR1 SGDLS and CDR2 YYNGEE. CDR3 residues: CASSPRVGGFNNEQFF. The CDR3 nucleotides are TGTGCCAGCAGCCCCCGAGTGGGGGGCTTCAACAATGAGCAGTTCTTC.

The chain uses TRBV12-3 or TRBV12-4 and TRBJ1-6; unclear D gene. The V and J ends lost 5 bases and 0 bases respectively, with 11 bases between them. The CDR3 consists of 16 residues. Here the CDR3 reads CASSLHGSSYNSPLHF. The CDR3 nucleotides are TGTGCCAGCAGTCTTCACGGCAGCTCCTATAATTCACCCCTCCACTTT.